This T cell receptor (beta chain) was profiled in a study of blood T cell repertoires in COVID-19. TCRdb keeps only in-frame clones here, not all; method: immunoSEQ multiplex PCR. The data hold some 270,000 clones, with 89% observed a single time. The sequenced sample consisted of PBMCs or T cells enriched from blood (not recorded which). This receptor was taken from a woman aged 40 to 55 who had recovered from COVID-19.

In DNA, the CDR3 is TGTGCCAGCAGCAAGGGGTTCTCCGAGCAGTACTTC. It translates to CASSKGFSEQYF. This rearrangement joins TRBV14 to TRBJ2-7, with TRBD1 as a possible D gene (5 bases). The length of the CDR3 is 12 residues. Trimming cost V 5 bases and J 6 bases, with 11 bases left between them. Looked up from germline, CDR1 is SGHDN and CDR2 is FVKESK.